These 15 T cell receptor beta chains share one sample of origin, sequenced in a study of shared clonotypes between healthy human individuals. Cells designated naive CD8 were CD45RO-negative and were positively selected for CCR7, with terminally differentiated effector memory CD45RA+ cells excluded. Produced via immunoSEQ multiplex PCR; TCRdb's table is partial and in-frame only. Of more than 2 million clones in the sample, over 85% were seen once. What was sequenced was naive CD8+ T cells sorted from blood. The receptors originated from a young man in good health.

The chain employs TRBV28 and TRBJ1-4; 10 bases match TRBD1. The CDR3 sequence is 15 residues long. V lost 7 bases, J lost 3 bases, and 5 bases stayed unmatched. CDR1 is MDHEN and CDR2 is SYDVKM in the germline V gene. The chain's CDR3 is CASNPTGGPNEKLFF. DNA for the CDR3: TGTGCCAGCAACCCGACAGGGGGCCCTAATGAAAAACTGTTTTTT.

V usage is TRBV29-1 and J usage is TRBJ2-5, with no clear D. V dropped 4 bases and J dropped 5 bases, with 11 bases sitting between them. CDR3 length equals 12 residues. Germline assignment: CDR1 SQVTM and CDR2 ANQGSEA. CDR3 residues: CSVVLLGETQYF. The CDR3 nucleotides read TGCAGCGTTGTGCTGCTGGGGGAGACCCAGTACTTC.

The chain is built from TRBV5-6 and TRBJ2-7; possible D gene TRBD1, 5 bases. Trimming took 4 bases from V and 3 from J, leaving 14 bases between them. Germline CDR1 reads SGHDT; CDR2 reads YYEEEE. The CDR3 spans 14 residues. This CDR3 is CASSTIQANYEQYF. The CDR3 DNA follows: TGTGCCAGCAGCACCATACAGGCGAACTACGAGCAGTACTTC.

This clone was detected only once. This rearrangement joins TRBV7-9 to TRBJ2-3, with 8 bases aligning to TRBD1. Germline values: CDR1 SEHNR, CDR2 FQNEAQ (reference sequence). The CDR3 totals 16 residues. The V and J ends lost 5 bases and 1 base, in that order; junction bases with no gene match: 8. In DNA, the CDR3 is TGTGCCAGCAGCCCCCCCAGGGGGCACGGCACAGATACGCAGTATTTT. The encoded protein is CASSPPRGHGTDTQYF.

The chain links TRBV27 to TRBJ1-2; 8 nucleotides match TRBD1. V lost 4 bases to trimming and J lost 8 bases; unmatched junction nucleotides: 9. In germline, CDR1 is MNHEY, CDR2 SMNVEV (reference sequence). The CDR3 contains 14 residues. CDR3 nucleotide sequence: TGTGCCAGCAGTTGGGGAGGACAGGGCGGAGGCTACACCTTC. This translates into CASSWGGQGGGYTF.

The genes are TRBV6-6 and TRBJ2-1, with a possible D match to TRBD2 (6 bases). V was pared by 11 bases and J by 4 bases, with 12 bases between. Germline assignment: CDR1 MNHNY and CDR2 SVGAGI (reference sequence). This CDR3 region has 12 residues. The CDR3 here is CAAGLLYNEQFF. CDR3 coding DNA: TGTGCCGCGGGGCTGCTATACAATGAGCAGTTCTTC.

This clone was seen once. The rearrangement uses TRBV27 and TRBJ2-7; D might be TRBD1 (6 bases). The V end was cut by 3 bases, the J end by 6 bases, with 12 bases between. CDR3 size: 13 residues. CDR1 and CDR2 (germline): MNHEY, SMNVEV (reference sequence). The chain's CDR3 is CASSFAQGTEQYF. CDR3 in DNA: TGTGCCAGCAGTTTCGCACAGGGTACCGAGCAGTACTTC.

The rearrangement joins TRBV4-2 to TRBJ1-5, with D tentatively TRBD1 (5 bases). Looked up from germline, CDR1 is LGHNA and CDR2 is YNFKEQ. Trimming cost V 3 bases and J 5 bases, with 14 bases left between them. The CDR3 spans 15 residues. CDR3 nucleotides: TGTGCCAGCAGCCACCCCGGGCAGGGCGATCAGCCCCAGCATTTT. Protein product: CASSHPGQGDQPQHF.

This chain joins TRBV4-1 and TRBJ1-4; 7 bases are a match to TRBD1. Unmatched junction bases numbered 3, after V lost 1 base and J lost 10 bases. CDR1 and CDR2 from the germline V gene are MGHRA and YSYEKL. The CDR3 sequence is 13 residues long. The CDR3 coding sequence is TGCGCCAGCAGCCAAGGTCAGGGGGGAAAACTGTTTTTT. Protein product: CASSQGQGGKLFF.

In its sample, this clone was seen once. The chain has TRBV5-1 and TRBJ2-5; either TRBD1 or TRBD2 may fit D (5 bases each). The CDR3 totals 14 residues. Trimming left V 3 bases short and J 1 base short, with 10 bases between. From germline, CDR1 is SGHRS and CDR2 YFSETQ. The CDR3 protein is CASSSGPLQETQYF. Written as DNA, the CDR3 is TGCGCCAGCAGCTCGGGACCGCTCCAAGAGACCCAGTACTTC.

The CDR3 sequence is CASSLGAGAQETQYF. CDR3 coding DNA: TGTGCCAGCAGCTTAGGGGCGGGAGCACAAGAGACCCAGTACTTC. The gene calls are TRBV7-3 and TRBJ2-5; TRBD2 matches 7 bases. CDR3 length equals 15 residues. V lost 2 bases, J lost 2 bases, and 5 bases stayed unmatched. The germline gives CDR1 SGHTA, CDR2 FQGTGA.

Only one count was recorded for this clone. The chain joins TRBV27 to TRBJ1-5, with D unclear. The germline gives CDR1 MNHEY, CDR2 SMNVEV (reference sequence). Between the trimmed V and J ends, which lost 5 bases and 0 bases, there was a span of 11 bases. The CDR3 is 15 residues long. This CDR3 reads CASSPHRGSNQPQHF. CDR3 sequence (DNA): TGTGCCAGCAGTCCCCACCGGGGTAGCAATCAGCCCCAGCATTTT.

This chain joins TRBV11-3 and TRBJ2-2; D perhaps matches TRBD1 (6 bases). The germline gives CDR1 SGHNT, CDR2 YENEEA. The V and J ends lost 5 bases and 6 bases respectively, with 19 bases between them. The CDR3 totals 16 residues. The CDR3 region is CASSPDGGQGPGELFF. The CDR3 DNA reads as TGTGCCAGCAGCCCTGATGGGGGTCAGGGGCCCGGGGAGCTGTTTTTT.

The chain has TRBV7-8 and TRBJ2-7; TRBD1 aligns across 7 bases. Germline V gives CDR1 SGHVS, CDR2 FQNEAQ. V was pared by 5 bases and J by 5 bases, with 3 bases of the junction left unmatched. The length of the CDR3 is 12 residues. CDR3 amino acids: CASSPDRDEQYF. CDR3 nucleotides: TGTGCCAGCAGCCCCGACAGGGACGAGCAGTACTTC.

The rearrangement links TRBV19 to TRBJ2-3; TRBD1 might be the D (7 bases). Germline-derived CDR1 and CDR2 are LNHDA and SQIVND (reference sequence). The V gene lost 3 bases and the J gene lost 1 base, with 14 bases spanning the gap. The CDR3 sequence is 16 residues long. CDR3 DNA: TGTGCCAGTAGTATGGGCGGAGGGGGCCGCACAGATACGCAGTATTTT. Protein sequence: CASSMGGGGRTDTQYF. Drawing the rest from reference TRBV19 and TRBJ2-3, the complete variable domain is DGGITQSPKYLFRKEGQNVTLSCEQNLNHDAMYWYRQDPGQGLRLIYYSQIVNDFQKGDIAEGYSVSREKKESFPLTVTSAQKNPTAFYLCASSMGGGGRTDTQYFGPGTRLTVL.